This entry lists 18 T cell receptor beta chains sequenced from one sample in a study of cytomegalovirus exposure and HLA in healthy donors. Amplification used 60 Vbeta primers and 13 Jbeta primers. Here immunoSEQ multiplex PCR was the method, and the copy in TCRdb shows in-frame clones only, minus some. The repertoire holds some 150,000 clones, with 50% to 75% as singletons. The sample consisted of PBMCs. These receptors were collected from a woman aged 40 to 49 in good health and CMV-seronegative.

This clone was counted between two and nine times. CDR3 residues: CASSSIEGAKEGYTF. The CDR3 nucleotides are TGCGCCAGCAGCTCGATAGAGGGGGCGAAAGAGGGCTACACCTTC. This chain links TRBV5-1 with TRBJ1-2, with 7 bases lining up with TRBD1. Trimming removed 3 bases from V and 8 bases from J; junction bases left unmatched: 13. The CDR3 runs 15 residues. Germline V gene sequence: CDR1 SGHRS, CDR2 YFSETQ.

A few counts support this clone. The chain combines TRBV4-1 with TRBJ2-1; 8 positions agree with TRBD1. Looked up from germline, CDR1 is MGHRA and CDR2 is YSYEKL. The CDR3 is made up of 17 amino acids. Trimming cost V 0 bases and J 2 bases; bases outside gene matches: 6. CDR3 protein: CASSQDRGRGPYNEQFF. CDR3 coding DNA: TGCGCCAGCAGCCAAGATAGAGGCAGGGGGCCCTACAATGAGCAGTTCTTC.

J is TRBJ1-6 and V is TRBV7-8; 10 bases agree with TRBD1. From germline, CDR1 is SGHVS and CDR2 FQNEAQ. The ends lost 6 bases at V and 7 bases at J; junction bases unmatched: 6. The CDR3 contains 15 residues. The CDR3: CASRTGGQGNSPLHF. Written as DNA, the CDR3 is TGTGCCAGCAGGACAGGGGGACAGGGGAATTCACCCCTCCACTTT.

This chain connects TRBV30 to TRBJ1-2; 8 positions match TRBD1. The J segment lost 6 bases and the V segment lost 0 bases, leaving 6 bases of the junction unmatched. Per germline, CDR1 GTSNPN and CDR2 SVGIG (reference sequence). CDR3 size: 14 residues. CDR3 sequence reads: CAWSVDWTGHGYTF. Here the CDR3 DNA reads TGTGCCTGGAGTGTGGATTGGACAGGGCATGGCTACACCTTC.

The chain couples TRBV6-5 to TRBJ1-1; no clear D. This CDR3 region has 14 residues. Germline lookup yields CDR1 MNHEY and CDR2 SVGAGI. Trimming cost V 0 bases and J 11 bases, with 16 bases left between them. CDR3 protein: CASSYSPELQMAFF. In nucleotides, the CDR3 is TGTGCCAGCAGTTACTCGCCCGAGCTTCAAATGGCTTTCTTT.

This clone rates as medium-sized. The chain links TRBV7-2 to TRBJ2-4; weak D call: TRBD1 (5 bases). This CDR3 is 13 amino acids long. Trimming shortened V by 3 bases and J by 8 bases, and 11 bases separated the two germline ends. Germline CDR1 reads SGHTA; CDR2 reads FQGNSA. The DNA for the CDR3 is TGTGCCAGCAGCTTGGGGCAATCCGACATTCAGTACTTC. Its translation is CASSLGQSDIQYF. The variable domain in full, with the rest retrieved from reference TRBV7-2 and TRBJ2-4, is GAGVSQSPSNKVTEKGKDVELRCDPISGHTALYWYRQSLGQGLEFLIYFQGNSAPDKSGLPSDRFSAERTGGSVSTLTIQRTQQEDSAVYLCASSLGQSDIQYFGAGTRLSVL.

This clone was seen only once. The chain combines TRBV6-1 with TRBJ1-5; D is perhaps TRBD1 (6 bases). Looked up from germline, CDR1 is MNHNS and CDR2 is SASEGT. The V end lost 6 bases, the J end lost 1 base, and 10 bases lay between the germline ends. The CDR3 spans 14 residues. In DNA form, the CDR3 reads TGTGCCAGCAGCGCCGACAGGAGCAATCAGCCCCAGCATTTT. It is translated as CASSADRSNQPQHF.

This clone occurred a few times. The CDR3 coding sequence is TGTGCCAGCACCTCGTGGGACAGGGGGTATGCTAATGAAAAACTGTTTTTT. Translation gives CASTSWDRGYANEKLFF. The chain links TRBV5-6 to TRBJ1-4, with 11 bases lining up with TRBD1. The V and J ends lost 6 bases and 3 bases, in that order; junction bases with no gene match: 10. From germline, CDR1 is SGHDT and CDR2 YYEEEE. The CDR3 runs 17 residues.

This clone appeared a few times. The V call is TRBV5-6, the J call TRBJ2-5, with TRBD2 as a possible D gene (5 bases). Trimming left V 4 bases short and J 9 bases short, with 13 bases between. The CDR3 loop spans 12 amino acids. Germline assignment: CDR1 SGHDT and CDR2 YYEEEE. The CDR3 coding sequence is TGTGCCAGCAGCAGTTCCGACGGGGCCCAGTACTTC. It yields the protein CASSSSDGAQYF.

This sequence joins TRBV7-6 and TRBJ2-7; maybe TRBD1 (6 bases). Between the trimmed V and J ends, which lost 5 bases and 3 bases, there was a span of 14 bases. There are 14 residues in the CDR3. The germline CDR1 and CDR2 sequences are SGHVS and FNYEAQ. CDR3 in amino acids: CASSQRDINYEQYF. The CDR3 DNA follows: TGTGCCAGCAGCCAGAGGGACATTAACTACGAGCAGTACTTC.

The table lists this clone with a few counts. The rearrangement uses TRBV25-1 and TRBJ2-6, with 10 nucleotides matching TRBD1. There are 17 residues in the CDR3. Germline loops: CDR1 MGHDK, CDR2 SYGVNS. Trimming took 4 bases from V and 1 from J; bases not matched to a gene: 4. For the CDR3, the DNA is TGTGCCAGCAGTGGAGGACAGGGGGAGTCTGGGGCCAACGTCCTGACTTTC. The encoded protein is CASSGGQGESGANVLTF.

This clone was detected a few times. The chain recombines TRBV5-1 with TRBJ1-3, with D maybe TRBD1 (6 bases). This CDR3 has 14 residues. V shed 4 bases and J shed 6 bases, with 14 bases lying between them. Germline loops: CDR1 SGHRS, CDR2 YFSETQ. The CDR3 is CASSLAQGKNTIYF. The CDR3 coding sequence is TGCGCCAGCAGCCTGGCACAGGGCAAAAACACCATATATTTT.

The chain couples TRBV6-1 to TRBJ2-5; weak D call: TRBD1 (6 bases). The CDR3 extends over 15 amino acids. CDR1 is MNHNS, CDR2 SASEGT, per germline. Trimming removed 0 bases from V and 2 bases from J, with 10 bases in between. In DNA, the CDR3 is TGTGCCAGCAGTGAAGCGTACAGGGCTCAAGAGACCCAGTACTTC. Translated, it gives CASSEAYRAQETQYF.

The chain couples TRBV15 to TRBJ2-7; D may be TRBD1 (6 bases). The V and J ends lost 0 bases and 6 bases respectively, with 15 bases between them. CDR3 length equals 15 residues. Germline CDR1 is LNHNV and CDR2 is YYDKDF (reference sequence). The CDR3 bases are TGTGCCACCAGCAGAGATGCGCCAGGGACAAGCGAGCAGTACTTC. Protein: CATSRDAPGTSEQYF.

The chain couples TRBV5-6 to TRBJ1-5, with 10 bases matching TRBD1. The germline V gene has CDR1 SGHDT and CDR2 YYEEEE. Losses at the gene ends were 4 bases for V and 4 bases for J; bases not matched to a gene: 5. The CDR3 has 15 residues. CDR3 DNA: TGTGCCAGCAGCCTGACAGGGGGCCCTAATCAGCCCCAGCATTTT. As protein: CASSLTGGPNQPQHF.

This rearrangement joins TRBV28 to TRBJ1-4, with 7 bases matching TRBD1. The length of the CDR3 is 12 residues. The V segment lost 8 bases and the J segment 7 bases; nucleotides outside the gene matches: 4. Germline V CDR1 and CDR2: MDHEN, SYDVKM. The CDR3 nucleotides are TGTGCCAGCCGGACAGGAAGTGAAAAACTGTTTTTT. Amino acid sequence: CASRTGSEKLFF. The full variable domain, rest sourced from reference TRBV28 and TRBJ1-4, is DVKVTQSSRYLVKRTGEKVFLECVQDMDHENMFWYRQDPGLGLRLIYFSYDVKMKEKGDIPEGYSVSREKKERFSLILESASTNQTSMYLCASRTGSEKLFFGSGTQLSVL.

CDR3 in DNA: TGTGCCAGCAGTCTTTCAGAAGACAGGGCGGCCTTAAACTATGGCTACACCTTC. It specifies CASSLSEDRAALNYGYTF. The V call is TRBV6-4, the J call TRBJ1-2; 7 bases align to TRBD1. V trimming: 5 bases; J trimming: 2 bases; junction bases outside the gene matches: 17. Germline CDR1 is MRHNA and CDR2 is SNTAGT. The CDR3 loop spans 18 amino acids.

The gene calls are TRBV18 and TRBJ2-3, with D unclear. Trimming stripped 2 bases from V and 2 bases from J, with 11 bases between. CDR1 is KGHSH and CDR2 is LQKENI in the germline V gene. The CDR3 totals 15 residues. CDR3 nucleotides: TGTGCCAGCTCACCAAGTAACCGGGTCACAGATACGCAGTATTTT. This encodes CASSPSNRVTDTQYF.